The 25 T cell receptor beta chains given below trace back to one sample, sequenced in a study of human T cells and chemical hapten exposure. Time point denoted: pre-sensitization, week 0. Treatment defined: therapeutic diphenylcyclopropenone sensitization with weekly scalp DPC. A single record per CDR3 protein comes from TCRdb applying MiXCR to the RACE reads. The top ten clones hold over 2% of a sample with around 260,000 distinct CDR3 sequences, 8.6% of them seen once. Sequenced material: whole blood, taken in connection with sensitization to the hapten diphenylcyclopropenone (DPC). The receptors were sampled from a woman aged 40 to 50 with alopecia areata. Some clones in this sample may be carry-over from other donors' samples.

The V gene is TRBV28, the J gene TRBJ2-5; D not resolved. Trimming shortened V by 6 bases and J by 1 base, and 15 bases separated the two germline ends. This CDR3 region has 15 residues. Germline V gene data show CDR1 as MDHEN and CDR2 as SYDVKM. The DNA for the CDR3 is TGTGCCAGCAGCCCCCTGGGCCGGGTCCAAGAGACCCAGTACTTC. It specifies CASSPLGRVQETQYF.

Only a few counts were recorded for this clonotype. The chain has TRBV20-1 and TRBJ2-1; no clear D. Per the germline V gene, CDR1 is DFQATT and CDR2 is SNEGSKA (reference sequence). This CDR3 comprises 13 residues. Deletions cut 3 bases from V and 0 bases from J, with 6 bases between. The CDR3 is CSASPRSYNEQFF. The CDR3 coding sequence is TGCAGTGCTAGCCCGCGCTCCTACAATGAGCAGTTCTTC.

In this sample, this clonotype turned up many times. The chain uses TRBV28 and TRBJ1-6; tentatively, D is TRBD1 (5 bases). The CDR3 length is 14 residues. Germline V gene lookup returns CDR1 MDHEN and CDR2 SYDVKM. V lost 8 bases, J lost 10 bases, and 18 bases lay in between. CDR3 loop: CASQAGQGRSPLHF. CDR3 coding DNA: TGTGCCAGCCAGGCCGGGCAGGGAAGATCACCCCTCCACTTT.

This sequence joins TRBV7-2 and TRBJ2-7, with a possible D match to TRBD2 (6 bases). Looked up from germline, CDR1 is SGHTA and CDR2 is FQGNSA. Trimming took off 5 bases at V and 11 bases at J, with 22 bases between the two ends. There are 14 residues in the CDR3. CDR3 nucleotide sequence: TGTGCCAGCAGCCCGGGCGGGGCTAGCGTCAGGGAGTACTTC. Amino acid sequence: CASSPGGASVREYF.

This chain connects TRBV12-3 or TRBV12-4 to TRBJ2-6, with unresolved D. The CDR3 is made up of 17 amino acids. V was clipped by 1 base and J by 0 bases, with 10 bases between them. CDR3 coding DNA: TGTGCCAGCAGTTTAGGCAACCTGTACTCTGGGGCCAACGTCCTGACTTTC. Amino acids: CASSLGNLYSGANVLTF.

The rearrangement links TRBV28 to TRBJ2-1; 15 bases are shared with TRBD2. Losses at the gene ends were 5 bases for V and 7 bases for J; bases not matched to a gene: 6. CDR3 length equals 16 residues. The germline gives CDR1 MDHEN, CDR2 SYDVKM. The CDR3 DNA reads as TGTGCCAGCAGTCCACCGGGACTAGCGGGAGGAAATGAGCAGTTCTTC. This codes for CASSPPGLAGGNEQFF.

The chain employs TRBV28 and TRBJ1-5, with D tentatively TRBD1 (6 bases). There are 12 residues in the CDR3. Per germline, CDR1 MDHEN and CDR2 SYDVKM. V was trimmed by 9 bases and J by 2 bases, leaving 8 bases between them. CDR3 region: CASWTGNQPQHF. As DNA, the CDR3 is TGTGCCAGTTGGACAGGCAATCAGCCCCAGCATTTT.

This clonotype has just one count. The chain is built from TRBV5-4 and TRBJ2-1, with D perhaps TRBD1 or TRBD2 (6 bases each). The V end was cut by 4 bases, the J end by 1 base, with 12 bases between. The CDR3 extends over 15 amino acids. Germline V gene sequence: CDR1 SGHNT, CDR2 YYREEE (reference sequence). The CDR3 DNA reads TGTGCCAGCAGCCTTAGCGGACAGTCCTACAATGAGCAGTTCTTC. It encodes CASSLSGQSYNEQFF.

This chain connects TRBV12-5 to TRBJ2-1, with 7 bases fitting TRBD2. V shed 6 bases and J 6 bases; nucleotides not matched to a gene: 5. This CDR3 comprises 13 residues. Germline V gene data show CDR1 as LGHNT and CDR2 as FRNRAP. The CDR3 protein is CASGSGGVNEQFF. The CDR3 nucleotides are TGTGCTAGTGGCTCTGGGGGGGTCAATGAGCAGTTCTTC.

This clonotype was seen ten or more times. The rearrangement joins TRBV9 to TRBJ2-5, with 8 bases that match TRBD2. This CDR3 region has 15 residues. In germline, CDR1 is SGDLS, CDR2 YYNGEE. The J segment lost 2 bases and the V segment lost 0 bases, leaving 3 bases of the junction unmatched. The CDR3 DNA sequence: TGTGCCAGCAGCGTAGGACTAGCGAGACAAGAGACCCAGTACTTC. Amino acids: CASSVGLARQETQYF.

A few counts support this clonotype. The rearrangement joins TRBV7-2 to TRBJ2-1; D is uncertain. Germline assignment: CDR1 SGHTA and CDR2 FQGNSA. This CDR3 has 11 amino acids. V lost 1 base and J 9 bases, leaving 4 bases between the germline ends. Here the CDR3 reads CASSLGSEQFF. The CDR3, as DNA: TGTGCCAGCAGCTTAGGGAGTGAGCAGTTCTTC. Together with reference TRBV7-2 and TRBJ2-1, the CDR3 gives the full variable domain: GAGVSQSPSNKVTEKGKDVELRCDPISGHTALYWYRQSLGQGLEFLIYFQGNSAPDKSGLPSDRFSAERTGGSVSTLTIQRTQQEDSAVYLCASSLGSEQFFGPGTRLTVL.

In this sample, this clonotype turned up a few times. CDR3 amino acids: CASSQAYEQFF. In DNA form, the CDR3 reads TGTGCCAGCAGCCAAGCGTATGAGCAGTTCTTC. The rearrangement uses TRBV14 and TRBJ2-1; D call uncertain. The CDR3 extends over 11 amino acids. The V gene's germline CDR1 is SGHDN and CDR2 FVKESK. Trimming took off 1 base at V and 8 bases at J, with 3 bases between the two ends.

In its sample, this clonotype was seen many times. V gene TRBV4-2 combines with J gene TRBJ2-5, with 7 bases identical to TRBD1. CDR1 and CDR2 from the germline V gene are LGHNA and YNFKEQ. The CDR3 covers 16 residues. V was pared by 0 bases and J by 5 bases, with 9 bases of the junction left unmatched. The CDR3 sequence: CASSQDYRGLQETQYF. The CDR3 DNA follows: TGTGCCAGCAGCCAAGATTATAGGGGGCTCCAGGAGACCCAGTACTTC.

Only a few counts were recorded for this clonotype. J is TRBJ2-6 and V is TRBV6-1, with D unclear. Trimming cost V 2 bases and J 4 bases, with 9 bases left between them. There are 15 residues in the CDR3. Germline CDR1 reads MNHNS; CDR2 reads SASEGT. The CDR3 sequence is CASSEFDYGANVLTF. The DNA for the CDR3 is TGTGCCAGCAGTGAATTTGATTACGGGGCCAACGTCCTGACTTTC.

This clonotype has more than one count but fewer than ten. V usage is TRBV6-2 or TRBV6-3 and J usage is TRBJ2-3; 9 bases fit TRBD2. Germline V CDR1 and CDR2: MNHEY, SVGEGT. The CDR3 covers 16 residues. J gave up 4 bases and V 4 bases, and 9 bases lay outside the gene matches. The CDR3 region is CASSFLAGEVSDTQYF. CDR3 bases: TGTGCCAGCAGTTTCTTAGCGGGAGAGGTCTCAGATACGCAGTATTTT.

In its sample, this clonotype was seen a few times. This chain links TRBV28 with TRBJ1-2; TRBD1 aligns across 7 bases. CDR3 size: 16 residues. Trimming at V came to 5 bases and at J to 3 bases, leaving 12 bases not matched to a gene. Germline CDR1 reads MDHEN; CDR2 reads SYDVKM. As DNA, the CDR3 is TGTGCCAGCAGTCGTGACAGGGAGGGAGGGGACTATGGCTACACCTTC. Its protein is CASSRDREGGDYGYTF.

The sample holds a few counts of this clonotype. The chain combines TRBV29-1 with TRBJ2-7; TRBD1 is a possible D gene (5 bases). The CDR3 totals 12 residues. V was clipped by 5 bases and J by 6 bases, with 14 bases between them. Looked up from germline, CDR1 is SQVTM and CDR2 is ANQGSEA. CDR3 coding DNA: TGCAGCGTTTCCATCACAGGAACCGAGCAGTACTTC. This encodes CSVSITGTEQYF.

The chain links TRBV6-4 to TRBJ2-3, with 10 nucleotides matching TRBD2. V was pared by 3 bases and J by 3 bases, with 3 bases of the junction left unmatched. The CDR3 extends over 15 amino acids. Germline V lookup: CDR1 MRHNA, CDR2 SNTAGT. Here the CDR3 DNA reads TGTGCCAGCAGTGAACTAGCGGGAAAAACAGATACGCAGTATTTT. The encoded protein is CASSELAGKTDTQYF.

This clonotype was counted many times. The rearrangement uses TRBV6-5 and TRBJ2-4, with D perhaps matching TRBD1 or TRBD2 (6 bases each). Trimming stripped 6 bases from V and 5 bases from J, with 17 bases between. The V gene's germline CDR1 is MNHEY and CDR2 SVGAGI. The CDR3 is 15 amino acids. The CDR3 nucleotides are TGTGCCAGCAGCCCCCAATGGGGGGCCCAAAACATTCAGTACTTC. Translation: CASSPQWGAQNIQYF.

Only a few counts were recorded for this clonotype. The CDR3 region has the DNA TGTGCCAGCAGTTACCACCTTCCAGGGGGGGCCTCTGGAAACACCATATATTTT. It specifies CASSYHLPGGASGNTIYF. The chain couples TRBV6-5 to TRBJ1-3; 7 nucleotides agree with TRBD1. The V gene end was trimmed by 2 bases and the J gene end by 0 bases; junction bases not matched to a gene: 10. Germline assignment: CDR1 MNHEY and CDR2 SVGAGI. The CDR3 has 18 residues.

The chain is built from TRBV27 and TRBJ2-7; 11 bases align to TRBD2. CDR1 MNHEY and CDR2 SMNVEV come from the germline V gene (reference sequence). This CDR3 has 17 residues. Trimming took 5 bases from V and 0 from J; bases not matched to a gene: 9. The CDR3 sequence is CASSPSSGRLSSYEQYF. The CDR3 nucleotides are TGTGCCAGCAGTCCATCTAGCGGGAGGCTATCCTCCTACGAGCAGTACTTC.

This clonotype was seen more than once but under ten times. The gene calls are TRBV28 and TRBJ2-7; TRBD2 agrees at 9 bases. Looked up from germline, CDR1 is MDHEN and CDR2 is SYDVKM. V shed 8 bases and J 6 bases; nucleotides not matched to a gene: 2. The CDR3 has 11 amino acids. DNA of the CDR3: TGTGCCAGCCGCGGGAGGGGCGAGCAGTACTTC. The encoded protein is CASRGRGEQYF.

The rearrangement links TRBV5-1 to TRBJ2-7, with 10 bases that match TRBD1. The CDR3 runs to 15 residues. V was clipped by 3 bases and J by 2 bases; unmatched bases: 5. Germline lookup yields CDR1 SGHRS and CDR2 YFSETQ. This CDR3 reads CASSSADRGTYEQYF. The CDR3 DNA reads TGCGCCAGCAGCTCCGCGGACAGGGGGACCTACGAGCAGTACTTC.

The chain links TRBV28 to TRBJ2-7; no definite D call. Germline values: CDR1 MDHEN, CDR2 SYDVKM. The CDR3 runs to 11 residues. V was trimmed by 6 bases and J by 9 bases, leaving 12 bases between them. The CDR3 nucleotides read TGTGCCAGCAGCCGCCGGGTGGTGCAGTACTTC. Its translation is CASSRRVVQYF.

This clonotype appeared a few times. This sequence joins TRBV6-6 and TRBJ1-6; 10 bases map to TRBD1. V gave up 0 bases and J gave up 9 bases; unmatched junction bases: 8. Germline V gene data show CDR1 as MNHNY and CDR2 as SVGAGI (reference sequence). This CDR3 has 17 residues. Written as DNA, the CDR3 is TGTGCCAGCAGTTACTCCCCCGGACAGGGGGTGAGTTCACCCCTCCACTTT. It specifies CASSYSPGQGVSSPLHF.